The 28 T cell receptor beta chains given below trace back to one sample, sequenced in a study of CD8+ T cells in alopecia areata. RNA extraction and reverse transcription yielded cDNA as sequencing template. Method: immunoSEQ multiplex PCR; TCRdb's copy keeps in-frame clones and lacks some. The top ten hold 18% of the sample, which has over 100,000 clones, about 50% seen once. The sequenced sample was CD8+ T cells sorted from blood, obtained at week 0. The receptors here all came from a human donor with alopecia areata.

This sequence joins TRBV13 and TRBJ2-7; D call uncertain. There are 13 residues in the CDR3. Germline assignment: CDR1 PRHDT and CDR2 FYEKMQ (reference sequence). V dropped 5 bases and J dropped 0 bases, with 8 bases sitting between them. The CDR3 reads CASSPPSSYEQYF. CDR3 in DNA: TGTGCCAGCAGCCCCCCTAGCTCCTACGAGCAGTACTTC.

The rearrangement joins TRBV27 to TRBJ2-3, with 7 bases matching TRBD2. The CDR3 has 15 amino acids. Germline V gene data show CDR1 as MNHEY and CDR2 as SMNVEV (reference sequence). Losses at the gene ends were 8 bases for V and 3 bases for J; bases not matched to a gene: 11. The CDR3 region has the DNA TGTGCCAGCGCAATACTAGCGAGTTGGACAGATACGCAGTATTTT. Amino acid sequence: CASAILASWTDTQYF.

The V and J genes are TRBV6-5 and TRBJ2-7, with 8 bases fitting TRBD1. The CDR3 sequence is 13 residues long. The germline V gene has CDR1 MNHEY and CDR2 SVGAGI. Trimming cost V 6 bases and J 1 base; bases outside gene matches: 2. The CDR3 loop reads CASRDRVSYEQYF. The DNA of the CDR3 is TGTGCCAGCAGGGACAGGGTTTCCTACGAGCAGTACTTC.

The chain joins TRBV27 to TRBJ1-5; a possible D gene is TRBD1 (5 bases). The V and J ends lost 7 bases and 4 bases respectively, with 8 bases between them. Germline CDR1 is MNHEY and CDR2 is SMNVEV (reference sequence). The CDR3 is made up of 12 amino acids. CDR3 region: CASNGGNQPQHF. DNA for the CDR3: TGTGCCAGCAACGGGGGGAATCAGCCCCAGCATTTT.

This chain uses TRBV10-2 with TRBJ1-5; TRBD1 might be the D (6 bases). V was cut by 3 bases and J by 3 bases, with 18 bases left in between. Germline V CDR1 and CDR2: WSHSY, SAAADI. The CDR3 length is 17 residues. CDR3 coding DNA: TGCGCCAGCAGTGAAGTAGCGGGGGGCTCGGACAATCAGCCCCAGCATTTT. It encodes CASSEVAGGSDNQPQHF.

The chain couples TRBV30 to TRBJ1-1; D remains ambiguous. Germline V gene lookup returns CDR1 GTSNPN and CDR2 SVGIG (reference sequence). Trimming left V 4 bases short and J 1 base short, with 13 bases between. CDR3 length equals 14 residues. CDR3 DNA: TGTGCCTGGACCCTCCCACGGAGGAACACTGAAGCTTTCTTT. Amino acids: CAWTLPRRNTEAFF.

The J gene is TRBJ1-1, the V gene TRBV19; D is unresolved. Germline CDR1 reads LNHDA; CDR2 reads SQIVND (reference sequence). V dropped 0 bases and J dropped 3 bases, with 8 bases sitting between them. This CDR3 contains 14 residues. The CDR3 here is CASSIDPVYTEAFF. CDR3 sequence (DNA): TGTGCCAGTAGTATAGATCCGGTTTACACTGAAGCTTTCTTT.

This clone came up a few times. The chain carries TRBV6-5 and TRBJ2-3; D gene ambiguous. Germline V gene sequence: CDR1 MNHEY, CDR2 SVGAGI. Trimming left V 2 bases short and J 2 bases short, with 11 bases between. This CDR3 spans 15 amino acids. The CDR3 sequence: CASSYDGPYTDTQYF. The CDR3 nucleotides are TGTGCCAGCAGTTACGACGGGCCCTACACAGATACGCAGTATTTT.

This clone was seen a handful of times. The CDR3 nucleotides are TGTGCCAGTAGTGACAGGATTAGTTCCTACGAGCAGTACTTC. Its protein is CASSDRISSYEQYF. The V call is TRBV19, the J call TRBJ2-7, with a possible D match to TRBD1 (6 bases). V dropped 5 bases and J dropped 1 base, with 12 bases sitting between them. Germline lookup yields CDR1 LNHDA and CDR2 SQIVND (reference sequence). CDR3 length: 14 amino acids. Complete variable domain (other parts from reference TRBV19 and TRBJ2-7): DGGITQSPKYLFRKEGQNVTLSCEQNLNHDAMYWYRQDPGQGLRLIYYSQIVNDFQKGDIAEGYSVSREKKESFPLTVTSAQKNPTAFYLCASSDRISSYEQYFGPGTRLTVT.

This clone has just a few counts. The gene calls are TRBV9 and TRBJ2-7; no clear D gene. The CDR3 has 14 amino acids. CDR1 is SGDLS, CDR2 YYNGEE, per germline. The V gene lost 0 bases and the J gene lost 4 bases, with 11 bases spanning the gap. The CDR3 nucleotides read TGTGCCAGCAGCGTAGGGAGTTTGACGTACGAGCAGTACTTC. Translation: CASSVGSLTYEQYF.

This clone was seen a handful of times. The chain uses TRBV5-1 and TRBJ2-1; no clear D gene. Germline V gene lookup returns CDR1 SGHRS and CDR2 YFSETQ. Trimming cost V 4 bases and J 6 bases, with 26 bases left between them. CDR3 length: 18 residues. CDR3 DNA: TGCGCCAGCAGCCGGTACTTTCCAGAGCATGGCTGGGGCAATGAGCAGTTCTTC. It codes for CASSRYFPEHGWGNEQFF.

This clone has more than one count but fewer than ten. CDR3 bases: TGCGCCAGCAGCCAAGGCGTGGGCTACGAGCAGTACTTC. Its protein is CASSQGVGYEQYF. This rearrangement joins TRBV4-1 to TRBJ2-7, with D uncertain. Germline V CDR1 and CDR2: MGHRA, YSYEKL. The CDR3 totals 13 residues. The V end lost 1 base, the J end lost 3 bases, and 7 bases lay between the germline ends.

J is TRBJ2-1 and V is TRBV5-6, with D unclear. Germline loops: CDR1 SGHDT, CDR2 YYEEEE. The CDR3 length is 15 residues. V lost 2 bases and J lost 4, with 13 bases in between. This chain's CDR3 is CASSFSSGKYNEQFF. The DNA for the CDR3 is TGTGCCAGCAGCTTCAGTTCCGGAAAATACAATGAGCAGTTCTTC.

The chain uses TRBV30 and TRBJ2-2, with 7 bases fitting TRBD2. V trimming: 4 bases; J trimming: 3 bases; junction bases outside the gene matches: 2. The CDR3 is 13 amino acids. In germline, CDR1 is GTSNPN, CDR2 SVGIG (reference sequence). CDR3 DNA: TGTGCCTGGATGGGGAGGGACACCGGGGAGCTGTTTTTT. This encodes CAWMGRDTGELFF.

The chain couples TRBV4-1 to TRBJ2-7, with D perhaps matching TRBD1 (6 bases). Trimming left V 4 bases short and J 2 bases short, with 18 bases between. Germline CDR1 and CDR2: MGHRA and YSYEKL. The CDR3 extends over 16 amino acids. The CDR3 DNA is TGCGCCAGCAGCCCCATCCTAGGACAGATGCCCTACGAGCAGTACTTC. This gives the protein CASSPILGQMPYEQYF.

The chain links TRBV7-9 to TRBJ1-1, with D perhaps matching TRBD1 (6 bases). Germline CDR1 is SEHNR and CDR2 is FQNEAQ (reference sequence). This CDR3 region has 14 residues. Trimming pared 5 bases from V and 3 bases from J, leaving 13 bases between. The CDR3 coding sequence is TGTGCCAGCAGCATATTGGGGGGCGACACTGAAGCTTTCTTT. Translated: CASSILGGDTEAFF.

V is TRBV2 and J is TRBJ2-2; D not certain. The germline V and J ends were trimmed by 7 bases and 0 bases, with 0 bases remaining between them. The CDR3 extends over 11 amino acids. Per the germline V gene, CDR1 is SNHLY and CDR2 is FYNNEI. CDR3 coding DNA: TGTGCCAGCACGAACACCGGGGAGCTGTTTTTT. Residues: CASTNTGELFF. The complete variable domain, with remaining parts taken from reference TRBV2 and TRBJ2-2, reads EPEVTQTPSHQVTQMGQEVILRCVPISNHLYFYWYRQILGQKVEFLVSFYNNEISEKSEIFDDQFSVERPDGSNFTLKIRSTKLEDSAMYFCASTNTGELFFGEGSRLTVL.

This clone was counted between two and nine times. V is TRBV15 and J is TRBJ2-7; perhaps D is TRBD1 or TRBD2 (5 bases each). This CDR3 spans 15 amino acids. The V gene lost 1 base and the J gene lost 0 bases, with 10 bases spanning the gap. Looked up from germline, CDR1 is LNHNV and CDR2 is YYDKDF (reference sequence). CDR3 coding DNA: TGTGCCACCAGCAGAGCGGGACGGGACTCCTACGAGCAGTACTTC. This gives the protein CATSRAGRDSYEQYF.

This clone occurred many times. V usage is TRBV4-3 and J usage is TRBJ2-7, with TRBD1 matching over 8 bases. Germline values: CDR1 LGHNA, CDR2 YSLEER. CDR3 length equals 15 residues. The J segment lost 3 bases and the V segment lost 1 base, leaving 5 bases of the junction unmatched. This CDR3 reads CASSQGTGWDYEQYF. CDR3 sequence (DNA): TGCGCCAGCAGCCAAGGGACAGGGTGGGACTACGAGCAGTACTTC.

The chain couples TRBV6-6 to TRBJ2-3, with D unresolved. V was pared by 8 bases and J by 3 bases, with 12 bases between. CDR1 is MNHNY and CDR2 is SVGAGI in the germline V gene (reference sequence). The CDR3 is 13 residues long. CDR3 amino acids: CASFFPATDTQYF. As DNA, the CDR3 is TGTGCCAGCTTCTTCCCAGCAACAGATACGCAGTATTTT.

The chain combines TRBV6-1 with TRBJ1-5; 7 bases line up with TRBD1. The junction had 6 bases not matched to a gene; V was cut back by 7 bases and J by 6 bases. The CDR3 consists of 13 residues. Germline V gives CDR1 MNHNS, CDR2 SASEGT. CDR3 sequence reads: CASNTGESQPQHF. The CDR3 DNA reads TGTGCCAGCAATACAGGGGAGAGTCAGCCCCAGCATTTT.

The chain carries TRBV27 and TRBJ2-3; TRBD1 aligns across 8 bases. Germline V gene sequence: CDR1 MNHEY, CDR2 SMNVEV (reference sequence). The CDR3 has 14 amino acids. V shed 8 bases and J 2 bases; nucleotides not matched to a gene: 6. CDR3 region: CASASTGATDTQYF. DNA for the CDR3: TGTGCCAGCGCCTCGACAGGGGCCACAGATACGCAGTATTTT.

The chain carries TRBV27 and TRBJ1-2; D perhaps matches TRBD1 (5 bases). The CDR3 length is 13 residues. V was trimmed by 6 bases and J by 4 bases, leaving 12 bases between them. Germline V lookup: CDR1 MNHEY, CDR2 SMNVEV (reference sequence). The CDR3: CASSLTGLYGYTF. The CDR3 DNA sequence: TGTGCCAGCAGCTTAACGGGGCTCTATGGCTACACCTTC.

This clone was seen only a few times. This chain connects TRBV7-6 to TRBJ2-7; TRBD1 might be the D (6 bases). Germline V gives CDR1 SGHVS, CDR2 FNYEAQ. The CDR3 is made up of 14 amino acids. V shed 5 bases and J shed 2 bases, with 13 bases lying between them. This CDR3 is CASSGTGLAYEQYF. CDR3 in DNA: TGTGCCAGCAGCGGTACAGGGTTGGCCTACGAGCAGTACTTC.

This chain uses TRBV25-1 with TRBJ1-2; 9 bases align to TRBD1. V trimming: 6 bases; J trimming: 6 bases; junction bases outside the gene matches: 5. Germline CDR1 is MGHDK and CDR2 is SYGVNS. The CDR3 sequence is 13 residues long. CDR3 loop: CASSWTGEDGYTF. The CDR3 nucleotides read TGTGCCAGCAGCTGGACAGGGGAGGATGGCTACACCTTC.

The V call is TRBV10-3, the J call TRBJ2-2, with 9 bases aligning to TRBD2. V lost 3 bases to trimming and J lost 1 base; unmatched junction nucleotides: 9. CDR3 length: 18 residues. CDR1 is ENHRY, CDR2 SYGVKD, per germline. The CDR3 nucleotides are TGTGCCATCAGTGATACCTGGGCTAGCGGGGAGAACACCGGGGAGCTGTTTTTT. Its translation is CAISDTWASGENTGELFF.

In its sample, this clone was seen a few times. The chain is built from TRBV6-5 and TRBJ1-2; tentative D call: TRBD1 (6 bases). This CDR3 is built from 12 residues. V shed 5 bases and J shed 9 bases, with 13 bases lying between them. Germline CDR1 and CDR2: MNHEY and SVGAGI. Here the CDR3 DNA reads TGTGCCAGCAGTCGAGAAGGACAGAGCTACACCTTC. It specifies CASSREGQSYTF.

This clone was seen many times. The genes are TRBV4-1 and TRBJ2-3; 15 bases are a match to TRBD2. The V gene's germline CDR1 is MGHRA and CDR2 YSYEKL. The CDR3 sequence is 18 residues long. Losses at the gene ends were 3 bases for V and 4 bases for J; bases not matched to a gene: 8. CDR3 in amino acids: CASSHPGLAGGPPDTQYF. CDR3 in DNA: TGCGCCAGCAGCCACCCTGGACTAGCGGGGGGGCCTCCAGATACGCAGTATTTT.